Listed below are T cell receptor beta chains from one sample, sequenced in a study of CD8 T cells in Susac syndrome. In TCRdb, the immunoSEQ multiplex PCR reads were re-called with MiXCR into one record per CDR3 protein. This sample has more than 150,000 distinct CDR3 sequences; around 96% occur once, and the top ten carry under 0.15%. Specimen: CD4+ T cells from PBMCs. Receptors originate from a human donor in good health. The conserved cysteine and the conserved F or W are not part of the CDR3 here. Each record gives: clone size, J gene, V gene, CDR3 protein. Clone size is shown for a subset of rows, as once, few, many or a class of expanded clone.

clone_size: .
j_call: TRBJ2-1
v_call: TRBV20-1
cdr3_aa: SAGPGTSERNEQF

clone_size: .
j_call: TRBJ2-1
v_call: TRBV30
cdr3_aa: AWTSGLASNEQF

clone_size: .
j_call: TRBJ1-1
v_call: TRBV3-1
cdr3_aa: ASSQAPMNTEAF

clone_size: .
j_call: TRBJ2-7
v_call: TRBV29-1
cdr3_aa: KIRDRISYEQY

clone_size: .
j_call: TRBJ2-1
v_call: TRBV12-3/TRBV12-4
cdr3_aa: ASSVQGRRGDEQF

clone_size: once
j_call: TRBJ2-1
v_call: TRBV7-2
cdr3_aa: ASSIRLAGGGNEQF

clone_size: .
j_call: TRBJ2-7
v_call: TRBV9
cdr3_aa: ASSVGPTGTGTYEQY

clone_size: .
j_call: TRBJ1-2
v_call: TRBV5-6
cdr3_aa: ASSGTGSRLYGYT

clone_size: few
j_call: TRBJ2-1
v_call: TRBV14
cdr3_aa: ASSQAKGPNEQF

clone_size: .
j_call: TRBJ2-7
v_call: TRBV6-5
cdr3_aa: ASSSGGLAGSYEQY

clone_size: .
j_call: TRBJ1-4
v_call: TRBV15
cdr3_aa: ATSSRTVVEKLF

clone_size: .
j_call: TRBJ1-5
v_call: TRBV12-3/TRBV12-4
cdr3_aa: ASSLERLGNQPQH

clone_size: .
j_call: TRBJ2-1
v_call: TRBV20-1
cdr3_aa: SARDLFGRGDEHEQF

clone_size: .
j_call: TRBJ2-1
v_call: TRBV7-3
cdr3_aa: ASSLGTGSYNEQF

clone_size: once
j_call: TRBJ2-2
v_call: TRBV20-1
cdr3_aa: SARASGTSNTGELF

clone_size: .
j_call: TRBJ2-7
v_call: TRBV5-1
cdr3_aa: ASSLQGTSYEQY

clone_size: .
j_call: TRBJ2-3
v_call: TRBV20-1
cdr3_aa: SARNLAGVSTDTQY

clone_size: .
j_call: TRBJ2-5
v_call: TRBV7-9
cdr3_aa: ASSIPGQGSETQY

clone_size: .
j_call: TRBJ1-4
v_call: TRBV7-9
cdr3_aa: ASSIRGGSEKLF

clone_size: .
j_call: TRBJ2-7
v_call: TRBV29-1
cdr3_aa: SVETGQGTYEQY

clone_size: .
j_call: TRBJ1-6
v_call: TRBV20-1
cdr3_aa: SAREGATDSPLH

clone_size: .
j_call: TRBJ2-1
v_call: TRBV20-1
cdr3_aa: SASGLSSYNEQF

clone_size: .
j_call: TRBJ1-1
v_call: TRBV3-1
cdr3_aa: ASSQAGRDTEAF

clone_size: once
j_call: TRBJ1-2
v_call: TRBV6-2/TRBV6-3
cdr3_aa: ASSYAGAGGYT

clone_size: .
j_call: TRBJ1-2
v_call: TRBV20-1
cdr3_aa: SARDRARGDSYGYT

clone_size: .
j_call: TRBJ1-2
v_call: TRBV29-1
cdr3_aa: SVPGQGMRGYT

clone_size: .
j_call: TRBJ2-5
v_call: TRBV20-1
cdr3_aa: SAGVPGGGETQY

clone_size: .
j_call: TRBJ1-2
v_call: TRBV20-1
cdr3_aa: SARDESYGSYGYT

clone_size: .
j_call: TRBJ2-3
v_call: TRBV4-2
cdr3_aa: ASSPGLATPKSTDTQY

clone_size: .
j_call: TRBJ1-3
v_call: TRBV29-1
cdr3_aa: SVLDRLSGNTIY

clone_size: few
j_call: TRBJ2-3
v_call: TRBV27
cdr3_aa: ASSLLQSTDTQY

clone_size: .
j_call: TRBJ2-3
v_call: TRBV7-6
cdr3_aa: ASSSQGRVADTQY

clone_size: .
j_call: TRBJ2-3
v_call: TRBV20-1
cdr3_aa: SASGTSRLDTQY

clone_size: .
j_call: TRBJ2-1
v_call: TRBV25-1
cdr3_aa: ASSENGVAYNEQF

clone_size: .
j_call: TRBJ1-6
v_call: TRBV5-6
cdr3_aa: ASSPGTSSSPLH

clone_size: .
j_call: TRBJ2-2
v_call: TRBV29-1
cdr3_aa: SVGLENTGELF

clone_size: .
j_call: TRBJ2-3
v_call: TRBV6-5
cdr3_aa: ASSYSFRAGDTQY

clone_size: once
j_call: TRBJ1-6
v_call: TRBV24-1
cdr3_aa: ATSEGGQADSPLH

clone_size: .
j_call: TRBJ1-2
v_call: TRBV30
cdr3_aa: AWDPNPPGDYT

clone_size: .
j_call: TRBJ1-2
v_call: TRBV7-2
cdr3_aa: ASSPPTGYGYT

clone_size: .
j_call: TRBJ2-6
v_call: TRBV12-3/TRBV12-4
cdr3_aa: ASGIRGPISGANVLT

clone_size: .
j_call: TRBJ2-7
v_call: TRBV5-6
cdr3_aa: ASSMGLGGQY

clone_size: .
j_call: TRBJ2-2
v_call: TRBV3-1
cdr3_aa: ASRKARGAHTGELF

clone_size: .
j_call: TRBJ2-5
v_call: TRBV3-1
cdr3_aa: ASSQDGSSGGAQY

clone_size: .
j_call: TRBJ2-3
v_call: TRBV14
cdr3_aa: ASSQRDTQY

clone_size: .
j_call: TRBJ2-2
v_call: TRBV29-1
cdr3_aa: SAPGTPSTGELF

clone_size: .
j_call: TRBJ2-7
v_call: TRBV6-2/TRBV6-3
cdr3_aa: ASSYSVQAGGRYEQY

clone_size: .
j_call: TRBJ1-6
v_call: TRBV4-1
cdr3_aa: ASSQDQQTNGPLH

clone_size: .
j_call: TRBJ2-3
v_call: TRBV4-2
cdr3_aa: ASSQEGRGITDTQY